This T cell receptor beta chain was identified in a study of multiple sclerosis patients with progressive multifocal leukoencephalopathy. The survey-level immunoSEQ assay was used. Every PCR reaction included synthetic inline CDR3 controls for all V-J pairings. Method: immunoSEQ multiplex PCR; TCRdb's copy keeps in-frame clones and lacks some. The sample has 20,000 to 30,000 clones; approximately 89% are singletons. Time point meaning: 12 to 13 months of natalizumab therapy. Prior interferon beta treatment was universal, and the PML patients were all female. The CDR3 is made up of 13 amino acids. Between the trimmed V and J ends, which lost 7 bases and 0 bases, there was a span of 7 bases. Germline-derived CDR1 and CDR2 are MGHDK and SYGVNS.

This chain connects TRBV25-1 to TRBJ1-3; D remains ambiguous. Sequenced here: PBMCs, sampled from a patient treated with natalizumab. The TCR originated in a man aged 25-40 years with multiple sclerosis. The DNA for the CDR3 is TGTGCCAGCATGAGAGGCTCTGGAAACACCATATATTTT. Translated: CASMRGSGNTIYF.